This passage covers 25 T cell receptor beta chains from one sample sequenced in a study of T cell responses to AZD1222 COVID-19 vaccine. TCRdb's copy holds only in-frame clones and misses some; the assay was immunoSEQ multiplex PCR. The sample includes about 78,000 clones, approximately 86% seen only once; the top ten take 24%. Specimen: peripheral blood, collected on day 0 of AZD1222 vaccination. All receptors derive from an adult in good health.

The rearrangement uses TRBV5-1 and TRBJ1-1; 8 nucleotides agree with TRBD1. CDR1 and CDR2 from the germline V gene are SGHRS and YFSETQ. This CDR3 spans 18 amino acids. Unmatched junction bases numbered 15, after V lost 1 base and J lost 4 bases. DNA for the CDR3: TGCGCCAGCAGCTTGAGAGGGCAGGGGGCGGGTAGGAGCACTGAAGCTTTCTTT. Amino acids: CASSLRGQGAGRSTEAFF.

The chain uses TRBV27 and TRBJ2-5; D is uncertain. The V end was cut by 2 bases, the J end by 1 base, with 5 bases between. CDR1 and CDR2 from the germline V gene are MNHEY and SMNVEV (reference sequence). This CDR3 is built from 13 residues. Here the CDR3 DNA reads TGTGCCAGCAGTTTAACTACCCAAGAGACCCAGTACTTC. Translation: CASSLTTQETQYF.

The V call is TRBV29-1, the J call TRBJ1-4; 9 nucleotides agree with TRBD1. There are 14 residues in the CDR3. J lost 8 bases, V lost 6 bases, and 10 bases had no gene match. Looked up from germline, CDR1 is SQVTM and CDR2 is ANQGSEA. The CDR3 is CSVQQGALGEKLFF. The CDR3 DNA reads TGCAGCGTGCAACAGGGGGCTTTAGGAGAAAAACTGTTTTTT.

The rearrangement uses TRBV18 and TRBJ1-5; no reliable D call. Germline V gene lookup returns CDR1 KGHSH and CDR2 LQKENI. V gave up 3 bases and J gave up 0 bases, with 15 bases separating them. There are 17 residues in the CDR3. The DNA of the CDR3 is TGTGCCAGCTCACCTAAACCCCAGGATAATAGCAATCAGCCCCAGCATTTT. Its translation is CASSPKPQDNSNQPQHF. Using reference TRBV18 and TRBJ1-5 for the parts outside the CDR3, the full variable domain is NAGVMQNPRHLVRRRGQEARLRCSPMKGHSHVYWYRQLPEEGLKFMVYLQKENIIDESGMPKERFSAEFPKEGPSILRIQQVVRGDSAAYFCASSPKPQDNSNQPQHFGDGTRLSIL.

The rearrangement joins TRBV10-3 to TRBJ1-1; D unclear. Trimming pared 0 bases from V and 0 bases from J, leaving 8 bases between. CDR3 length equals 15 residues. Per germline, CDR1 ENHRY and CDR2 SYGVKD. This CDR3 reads CAISESGRMNTEAFF. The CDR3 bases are TGTGCCATCAGTGAGTCGGGGAGGATGAACACTGAAGCTTTCTTT.

The CDR3 coding sequence is TGTGCCAGCCATTTAAGCCCCAGGGGCACTGAAGCTTTCTTT. Protein: CASHLSPRGTEAFF. The J gene is TRBJ1-1, the V gene TRBV2; tentative D call: TRBD1 (6 bases). Germline V gene data show CDR1 as SNHLY and CDR2 as FYNNEI. V lost 8 bases and J 4 bases, leaving 17 bases between the germline ends. This CDR3 has 14 amino acids.

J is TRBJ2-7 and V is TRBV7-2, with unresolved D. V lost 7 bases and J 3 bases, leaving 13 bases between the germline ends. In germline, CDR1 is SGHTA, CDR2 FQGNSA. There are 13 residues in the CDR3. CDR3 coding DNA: TGTGCCAGCACCCAGGACGGGTACTACGAGCAGTACTTC. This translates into CASTQDGYYEQYF.

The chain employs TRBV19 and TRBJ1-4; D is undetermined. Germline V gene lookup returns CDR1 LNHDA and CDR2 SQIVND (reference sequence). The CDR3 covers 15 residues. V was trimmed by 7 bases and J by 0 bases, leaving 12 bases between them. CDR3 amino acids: CASTVGTATNEKLFF. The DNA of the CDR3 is TGTGCCAGTACCGTCGGTACAGCAACTAATGAAAAACTGTTTTTT.

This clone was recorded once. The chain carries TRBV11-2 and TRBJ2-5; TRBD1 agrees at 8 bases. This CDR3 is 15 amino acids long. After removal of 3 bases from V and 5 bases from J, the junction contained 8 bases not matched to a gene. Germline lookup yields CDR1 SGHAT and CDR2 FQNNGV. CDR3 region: CASSLNGQGWETQYF. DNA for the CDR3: TGTGCCAGCAGCTTGAATGGACAGGGTTGGGAGACCCAGTACTTC.

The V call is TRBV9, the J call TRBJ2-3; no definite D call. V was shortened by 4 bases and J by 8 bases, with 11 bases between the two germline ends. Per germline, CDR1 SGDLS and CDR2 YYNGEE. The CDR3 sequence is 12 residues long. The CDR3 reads CASSLTIGTQYF. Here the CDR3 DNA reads TGTGCCAGCAGCCTCACAATCGGTACGCAGTATTTT.

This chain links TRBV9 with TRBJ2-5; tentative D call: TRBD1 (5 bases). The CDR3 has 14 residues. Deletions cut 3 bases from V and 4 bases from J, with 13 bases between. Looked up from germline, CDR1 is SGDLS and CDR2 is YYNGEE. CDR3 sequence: CASSATEGRETQYF. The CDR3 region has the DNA TGTGCCAGCAGCGCGACAGAAGGGCGAGAGACCCAGTACTTC.

CDR3 sequence reads: CASSLGTGDRVDGYTF. The CDR3 bases are TGTGCCAGCAGCTTGGGGACAGGGGATCGAGTCGATGGCTACACCTTC. V and J are TRBV5-4 and TRBJ1-2, with 9 bases fitting TRBD1. CDR1 and CDR2 from the germline V gene are SGHNT and YYREEE (reference sequence). V trimming: 0 bases; J trimming: 6 bases; junction bases outside the gene matches: 9. The CDR3 runs 16 residues.

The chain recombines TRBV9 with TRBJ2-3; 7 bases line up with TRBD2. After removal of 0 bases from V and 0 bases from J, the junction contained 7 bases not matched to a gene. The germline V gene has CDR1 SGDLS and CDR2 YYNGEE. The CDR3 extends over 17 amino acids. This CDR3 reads CASSVALAESSTDTQYF. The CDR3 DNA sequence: TGTGCCAGCAGCGTAGCCCTAGCGGAGTCTAGCACAGATACGCAGTATTTT.

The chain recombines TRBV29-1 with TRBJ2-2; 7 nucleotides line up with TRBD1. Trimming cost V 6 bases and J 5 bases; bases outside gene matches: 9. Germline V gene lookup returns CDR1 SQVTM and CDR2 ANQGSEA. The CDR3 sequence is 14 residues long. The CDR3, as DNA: TGCAGCGTCGAAACTAACAGGGGAACCGGGGAGCTGTTTTTT. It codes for CSVETNRGTGELFF.

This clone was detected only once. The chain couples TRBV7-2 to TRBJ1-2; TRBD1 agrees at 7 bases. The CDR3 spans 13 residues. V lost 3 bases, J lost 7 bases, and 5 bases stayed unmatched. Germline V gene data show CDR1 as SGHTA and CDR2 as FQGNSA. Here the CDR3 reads CASSFRGLGGYTF. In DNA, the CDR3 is TGTGCCAGCAGCTTTAGGGGGCTTGGTGGCTACACCTTC.

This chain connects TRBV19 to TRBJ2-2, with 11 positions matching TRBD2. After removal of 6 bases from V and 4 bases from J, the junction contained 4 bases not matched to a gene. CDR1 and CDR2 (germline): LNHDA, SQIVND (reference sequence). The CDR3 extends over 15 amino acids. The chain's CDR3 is CASRLAGGRTGELFF. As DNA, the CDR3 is TGTGCCAGTAGGTTAGCGGGAGGGCGCACCGGGGAGCTGTTTTTT. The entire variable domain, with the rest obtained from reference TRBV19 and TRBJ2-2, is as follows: DGGITQSPKYLFRKEGQNVTLSCEQNLNHDAMYWYRQDPGQGLRLIYYSQIVNDFQKGDIAEGYSVSREKKESFPLTVTSAQKNPTAFYLCASRLAGGRTGELFFGEGSRLTVL.

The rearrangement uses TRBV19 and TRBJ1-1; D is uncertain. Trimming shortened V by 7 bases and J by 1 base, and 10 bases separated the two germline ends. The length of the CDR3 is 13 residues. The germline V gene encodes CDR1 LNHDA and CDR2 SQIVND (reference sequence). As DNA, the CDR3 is TGTGCCAGTAAGGTTACGAGGAACACTGAAGCTTTCTTT. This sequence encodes CASKVTRNTEAFF.

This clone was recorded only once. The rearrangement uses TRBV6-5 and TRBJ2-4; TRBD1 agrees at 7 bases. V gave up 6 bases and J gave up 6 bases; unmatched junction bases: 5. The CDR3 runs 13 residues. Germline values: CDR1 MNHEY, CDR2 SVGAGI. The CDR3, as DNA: TGTGCCAGCAGACAGGGGAACTTAAACATTCAGTACTTC. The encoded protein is CASRQGNLNIQYF.

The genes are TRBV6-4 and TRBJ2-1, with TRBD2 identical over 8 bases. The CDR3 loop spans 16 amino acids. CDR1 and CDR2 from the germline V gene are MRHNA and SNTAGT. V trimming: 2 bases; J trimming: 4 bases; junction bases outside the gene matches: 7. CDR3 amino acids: CASSDRLLAAYNEQFF. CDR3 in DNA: TGTGCCAGCAGTGACCGTTTACTAGCGGCATACAATGAGCAGTTCTTC.

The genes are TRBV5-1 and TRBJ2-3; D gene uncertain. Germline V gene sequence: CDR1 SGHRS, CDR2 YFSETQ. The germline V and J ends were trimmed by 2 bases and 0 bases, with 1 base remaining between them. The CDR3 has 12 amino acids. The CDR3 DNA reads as TGCGCCAGCAGCTTCAGCACAGATACGCAGTATTTT. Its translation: CASSFSTDTQYF.

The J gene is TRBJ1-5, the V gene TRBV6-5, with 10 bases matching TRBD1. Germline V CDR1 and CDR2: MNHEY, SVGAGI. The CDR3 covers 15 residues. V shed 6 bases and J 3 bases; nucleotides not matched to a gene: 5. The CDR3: CASRETGGSNQPQHF. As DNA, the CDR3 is TGTGCCAGCAGAGAGACAGGGGGCTCCAATCAGCCCCAGCATTTT.

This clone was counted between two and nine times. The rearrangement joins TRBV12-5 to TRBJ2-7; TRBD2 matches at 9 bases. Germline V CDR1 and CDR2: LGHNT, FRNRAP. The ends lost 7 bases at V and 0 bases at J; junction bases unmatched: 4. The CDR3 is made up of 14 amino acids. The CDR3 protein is CASAPSGNSYEQYF. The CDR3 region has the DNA TGTGCTAGTGCCCCTAGCGGGAACTCCTACGAGCAGTACTTC.

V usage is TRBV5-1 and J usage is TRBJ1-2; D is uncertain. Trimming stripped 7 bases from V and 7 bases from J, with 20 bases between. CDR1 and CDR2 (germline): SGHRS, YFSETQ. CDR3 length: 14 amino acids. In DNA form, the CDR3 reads TGCGCCAGCTATCCGGACCGTTCGGGAGGTGGCTACACCTTC. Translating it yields CASYPDRSGGGYTF.

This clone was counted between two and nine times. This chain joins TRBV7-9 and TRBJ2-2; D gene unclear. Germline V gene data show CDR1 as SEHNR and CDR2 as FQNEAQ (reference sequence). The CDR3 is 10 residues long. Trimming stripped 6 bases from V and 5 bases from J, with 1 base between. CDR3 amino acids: CASRTGELFF. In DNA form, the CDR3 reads TGTGCCAGCAGGACCGGGGAGCTGTTTTTT.

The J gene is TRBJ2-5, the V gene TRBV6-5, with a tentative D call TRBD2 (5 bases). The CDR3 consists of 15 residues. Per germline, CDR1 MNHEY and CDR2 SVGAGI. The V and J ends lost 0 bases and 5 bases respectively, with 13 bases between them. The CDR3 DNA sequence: TGTGCCAGCAGTTACTCGACGGGGTTAGGGGAGACCCAGTACTTC. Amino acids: CASSYSTGLGETQYF.